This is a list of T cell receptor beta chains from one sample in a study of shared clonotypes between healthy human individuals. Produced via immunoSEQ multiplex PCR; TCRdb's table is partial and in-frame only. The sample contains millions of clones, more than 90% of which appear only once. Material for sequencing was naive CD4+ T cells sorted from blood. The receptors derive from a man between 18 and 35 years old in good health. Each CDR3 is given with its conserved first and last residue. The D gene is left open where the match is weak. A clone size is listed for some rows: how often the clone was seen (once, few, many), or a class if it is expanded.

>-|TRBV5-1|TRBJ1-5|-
TGCGCCAGCAGCCCGGAGCGGGGGCAGCCCCAGCATTTT
CASSPERGQPQHF
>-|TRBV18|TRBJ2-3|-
TGTGCCAGCTCACCAACAGACTTCTTCACAGATACGCAGTATTTT
CASSPTDFFTDTQYF
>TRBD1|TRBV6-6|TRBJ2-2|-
TGTGCCAGCAAAAATCAGGGGGCTACGACCGGGGAGCTGTTTTTT
CASKNQGATTGELFF
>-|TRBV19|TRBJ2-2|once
TGTGCCAGTAGTGGCAACAGAACAGGGAAGGCGAGGAGCGGGGAGCTGTTTTTT
CASSGNRTGKARSGELFF
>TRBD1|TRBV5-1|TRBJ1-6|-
TGCGCCAGCAGCTTGGAAGACAGGGCCGGCTCACCCCTCCACTTT
CASSLEDRAGSPLHF
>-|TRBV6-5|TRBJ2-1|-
TGTGCCAGCAGTATCTGGGGGGAGAGTCACAATGAGCAGTTCTTC
CASSIWGESHNEQFF
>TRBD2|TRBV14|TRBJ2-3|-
TGTGCCAGCAGCCTTTTACCCGGGACTAGCGGGATCTCAGATACGCAGTATTTT
CASSLLPGTSGISDTQYF
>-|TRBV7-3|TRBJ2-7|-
TGTGCCAGCAGCATGACCCGGGATTCCTACGAGCAGTACTTC
CASSMTRDSYEQYF
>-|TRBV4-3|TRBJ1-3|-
TGCGCCAGCAGCCAAGACGGCCCGAACACCATATATTTT
CASSQDGPNTIYF
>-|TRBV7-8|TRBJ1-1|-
TGTGCCAGCAGTCCAGAGTGGGGCACTGAAGCTTTCTTT
CASSPEWGTEAFF
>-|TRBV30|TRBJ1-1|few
TGTGCCTGCCAACCCTTACCTGACACTGAAGCTTTCTTT
CACQPLPDTEAFF
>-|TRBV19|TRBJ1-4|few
TGTGCCAGTAGTATGGGAAGGGGTGAAAAACTGTTTTTT
CASSMGRGEKLFF
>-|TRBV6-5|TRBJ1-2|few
TGTGCCAGCAGTTACTCGCCCCACAGGGCTCATGGCTACACCTTC
CASSYSPHRAHGYTF
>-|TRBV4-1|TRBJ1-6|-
TGCGCCAGCAGCCTCATTCTGGGGGGCCATTCACCCCTCCACTTT
CASSLILGGHSPLHF
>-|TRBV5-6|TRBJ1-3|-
TGTGCCAGCAGCTCAGGGAGGAGAAACACCATATATTTT
CASSSGRRNTIYF
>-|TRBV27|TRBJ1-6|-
TGTGCCAGCAGTTTAACGGCCACAGGGAGCTCCTATAATTCACCCCTCCACTTT
CASSLTATGSSYNSPLHF
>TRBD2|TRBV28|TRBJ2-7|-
TGTGCCAGCAGTTTGCGGGGGGCCGGGTCTCACGAGCAGTACTTC
CASSLRGAGSHEQYF
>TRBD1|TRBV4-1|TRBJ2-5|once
TGCGCCAGCAGCCAACCTAGCCGGGACAGGGGGCGGGAGACCCAGTACTTC
CASSQPSRDRGRETQYF
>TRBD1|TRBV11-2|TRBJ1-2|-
TGTGCCAGCAGCCCAGGACAGGGGACCTTTGGCTACACCTTC
CASSPGQGTFGYTF
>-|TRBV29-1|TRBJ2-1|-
TGCAGCTCACAAAGGTGGGAGAGAGGCAATGAGCAGTTCTTC
CSSQRWERGNEQFF
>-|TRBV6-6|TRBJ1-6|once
TGTGCCAGCAGTTACTCGGAAGGGGGAAGTGGTTCACCCCTCCACTTT
CASSYSEGGSGSPLHF
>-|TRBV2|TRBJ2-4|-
TGTGCCAGCAGTGCTGGTGGAGCCAAAAACATTCAGTACTTC
CASSAGGAKNIQYF
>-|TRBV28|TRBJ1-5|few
TGTGCCAGCAGTCTACCGCTCGGCCAGCCCCAGCATTTT
CASSLPLGQPQHF
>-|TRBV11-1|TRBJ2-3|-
TGTGCCAGCAGCTTCCCTAGCACCGATACGCAGTATTTT
CASSFPSTDTQYF
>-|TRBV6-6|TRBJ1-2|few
TGTGCCAGCAGGGACCTTCTCTATGGCTACACCTTC
CASRDLLYGYTF
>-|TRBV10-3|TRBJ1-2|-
TGTGCCATCAGTCGGGACGGAGCTAACTATGGCTACACCTTC
CAISRDGANYGYTF
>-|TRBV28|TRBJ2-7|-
TGTGCCAGCAGTTTATTTTCACAAGTCCTCCCTTCCTACGAGCAGTACTTC
CASSLFSQVLPSYEQYF
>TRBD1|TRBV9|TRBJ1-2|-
TGTGCCAGCAGCGTAGGGGGGACAGGTGGCTACACCTTC
CASSVGGTGGYTF
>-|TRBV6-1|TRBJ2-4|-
TGTGCCAGCAGTGATTCAGGGCTGGGGGCTGCCAAAAACATTCAGTACTTC
CASSDSGLGAAKNIQYF
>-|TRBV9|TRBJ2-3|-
TGTGCCAGCAGCGTAGCTCAGGGAGCCACACCATCCAATACGCAGTATTTT
CASSVAQGATPSNTQYF
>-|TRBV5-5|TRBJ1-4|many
TGTGCCAGCAGCTTAGCGGGTTTGGACACTGAAAAACTGTTTTTT
CASSLAGLDTEKLFF
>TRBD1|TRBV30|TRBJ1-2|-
TGTGCCTGGAGGGGACAGGCGGTGGATGGCTACACCTTC
CAWRGQAVDGYTF